The clone carrying this T cell receptor (beta chain) was seen a handful of times. Antigen specificity is unknown. TCRdb reprocessed the 5' RACE reads with MiXCR, giving one entry per CDR3 protein. The sample consists of 380,000 or so distinct CDR3 sequences, 20% of them appearing once. The junction had 5 bases not matched to a gene; V was cut back by 6 bases and J by 5 bases. This CDR3 region has 13 residues. The sample comes from a study of CD8 T cells in ankylosing spondylitis. General study points: Researchers reportedly found disease-linked clones significantly enriched in matched ankylosing spondylitis synovial fluid. The study identified a TCR beta motif of under 10 highly homologous variants that appeared characteristic of ankylosing spondylitis blood. Clones linked with disease were CD8+ and fairly uncommon in the peripheral blood.

Sequencing was done on a sample of blood, either unsorted or a sorted T cell fraction (not recorded which). The chain couples TRBV12-3 or TRBV12-4 to TRBJ2-7; 9 nucleotides align to TRBD1. This sequence was found in a male donor with ankylosing spondylitis or in good health (not recorded which). Here the CDR3 reads CASSRDRVDEQYF. CDR3 sequence (DNA): TGTGCCAGCAGCCGGGACAGGGTTGACGAGCAGTACTTC.